This TCR beta chain was profiled in a study of T cell responses to AZD1222 COVID-19 vaccine (dated by TCRdb to the early 2020s). Study-level background: AZD1222 recipients given second doses at about 4 weeks or at about 12 weeks were pooled, since spike-specific TCR depth and breadth were not found to differ between the two schedules. A total of 230 to 250 trial participants underwent TCR sequencing, of whom roughly 210 had received two doses of AZD1222 and about 26 had received two doses of the MenACWY control vaccine. Trial participants were enrolled by age into subgroups of 18-55, 56-69 and 70-plus years, and around 150, 29 and 61 TCR-sequenced participants, respectively, were included in these subgroups. The paper as a whole reports these results and caveats: Participants were mostly white British and included more females than males, and it was suggested by the authors that clonal diversity may have been underestimated. Because no day 14 peak-response samples were available, the repertoires could be characterized only after the peak T cell response. The 56-69-year group was small, and its depth increase did not reach significance, likely because of low power. Vaccine-associated CD4 TCRs spanned the whole spike protein, with dominant responses in regions 160-218 and 743-854. Conclusions about previously exposed vaccinees are limited because only 6 or 7 AZD1222 recipients were SARS-CoV-2 seropositive at baseline. Nearly half of unique spike-specific TCRs reportedly recognized epitopes outside regions mutated in the B.1.351 and B.1.1.7 variants. A significant rise in spike-specific TCR breadth and depth was observed after two AZD1222 doses relative to day 0 and relative to MenACWY recipients.

The CDR3 regions of human TCRbeta chains were analyzed by immunosequencing. Processing in the source paper ran as follows. TCRs in the repertoires were compared against a reference library of SARS-CoV-2-specific TCRs that had been generated with the MIRA antigen-specificity platform. Breadth was defined as the fraction of unique TCRs that were SARS-CoV-2-associated. Depth was defined as the fraction of total T cells that were SARS-CoV-2-associated. Using the MIRA data, each spike-specific TCR was mapped to the spike region that the TCR reacts to and placed in a CD4 or CD8 class. Log10-transformed breadth and depth values were compared by one-way ANOVA with Sidak's multiple comparisons tests. TCRdb retrieved this table from immuneACCESS and kept in-frame rearrangements only. Not all clones are present; in checked studies, unresolved V genes account for under half, and no reason is known for the remainder. Clonal size and the V and J genes are those of that table, whereas D and trimming came from the DNA. The sample table lists some 99,000 clones, about 89% of them with a count of one. The ten largest clones take up 6.5% to 9.5% of the sample.

The time point label on this specimen signifies: baseline before first vaccination. Vaccinee samples came from UK trials COV001 and COV002, including a single-blind randomized controlled phase 2/3 trial of AZD1222 (ChAdOx1 nCoV-19) in healthy adults. For TCRbeta chain sequencing, PBMC samples were collected from trial participants at day 0 and at day 28 after the second dose. From its cysteine to its phenylalanine, the CDR3 spans 16 amino acids. The CDR3 DNA has 48 bases and is translated from base 1. The germline V gene encodes CDR1 SGHNT and CDR2 YYREEE (reference sequence). The germline V and J ends show losses of 5 bases and 4 bases respectively, and no gene match explains 10 bases of the junction. This clone came up once. Its cognate antigen has yet to be identified. Base qualities are not recorded, but no much larger clone differs from it by a single base.

The source is an adult in good health. The rearrangement combines TRBV5-4 with TRBJ2-5, with TRBD2 identical over 11 junction bases. Source: peripheral blood, taken on day 0 of AZD1222 vaccination. The CDR3 sequence is CASSLLAGGPGETQYF. The nucleotide sequence reads as follows: TGTGCCAGCAGTCTCTTAGCGGGAGGGCCGGGAGAGACCCAGTACTTC.